The source of this TCR beta chain is a study of blood T cell repertoires in COVID-19. Study in general: Samples came from the United States, Italy and Spain, spanning acute and convalescent COVID-19. The cDNA or gDNA used as material had been derived from T cells, B-cell-depleted T cells, or PBMCs.

V lost 9 bases to trimming and J lost 1 base, with 9 bases between them. This CDR3 has 13 residues. Germline CDR1 reads SGHTA; CDR2 reads FQGNSA. Original processing methods: Amplification of reference gene primers was used by the study to estimate nucleated cell counts. Generated by immunoSEQ multiplex PCR, the TCRdb table keeps only in-frame clones and is missing some. Clonal size and the V and J genes are those of that table, whereas D and trimming came from the DNA. The repertoire holds approximately 190,000 clones, around four fifths seen once, with approximately 19% in the top ten. The chain recombines TRBV7-2 with TRBJ2-2; possibly TRBD2 for D (7 bases). The TCR comes from a human donor in a cohort sampled during active COVID-19. Specimen: peripheral blood. The CDR3 region has the DNA TGTGCCAGAGGGGGGGAGAACACCGGGGAGCTGTTTTTT. Translated: CARGGENTGELFF.